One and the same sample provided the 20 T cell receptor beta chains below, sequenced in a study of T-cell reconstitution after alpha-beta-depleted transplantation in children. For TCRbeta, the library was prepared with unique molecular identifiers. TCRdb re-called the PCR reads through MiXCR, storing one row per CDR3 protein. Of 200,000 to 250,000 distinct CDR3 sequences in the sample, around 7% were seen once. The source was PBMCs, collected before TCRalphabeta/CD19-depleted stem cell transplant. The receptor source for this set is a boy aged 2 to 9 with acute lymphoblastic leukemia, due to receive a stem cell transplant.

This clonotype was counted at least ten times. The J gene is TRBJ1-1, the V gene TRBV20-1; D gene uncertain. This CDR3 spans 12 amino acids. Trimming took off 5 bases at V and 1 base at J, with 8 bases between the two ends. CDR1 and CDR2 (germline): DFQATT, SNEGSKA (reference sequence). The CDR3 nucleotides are TGCAGTGCTGGAGCAAGGAACACTGAAGCTTTCTTT. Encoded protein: CSAGARNTEAFF.

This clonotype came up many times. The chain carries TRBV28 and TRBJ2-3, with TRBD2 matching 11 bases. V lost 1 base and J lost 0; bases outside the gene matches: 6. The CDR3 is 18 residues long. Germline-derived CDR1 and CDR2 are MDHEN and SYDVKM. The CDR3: CASSLLTSGGPSTDTQYF. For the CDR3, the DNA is TGTGCCAGCAGTTTATTAACTAGCGGGGGCCCAAGCACAGATACGCAGTATTTT.

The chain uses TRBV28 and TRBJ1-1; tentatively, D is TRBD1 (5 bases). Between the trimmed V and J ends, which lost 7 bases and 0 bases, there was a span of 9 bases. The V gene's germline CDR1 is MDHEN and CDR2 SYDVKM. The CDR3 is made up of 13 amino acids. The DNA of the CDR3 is TGTGCCAGCAATACAGGCCTGAACACTGAAGCTTTCTTT. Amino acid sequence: CASNTGLNTEAFF. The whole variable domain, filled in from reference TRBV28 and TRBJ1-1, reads DVKVTQSSRYLVKRTGEKVFLECVQDMDHENMFWYRQDPGLGLRLIYFSYDVKMKEKGDIPEGYSVSREKKERFSLILESASTNQTSMYLCASNTGLNTEAFFGQGTRLTVV.

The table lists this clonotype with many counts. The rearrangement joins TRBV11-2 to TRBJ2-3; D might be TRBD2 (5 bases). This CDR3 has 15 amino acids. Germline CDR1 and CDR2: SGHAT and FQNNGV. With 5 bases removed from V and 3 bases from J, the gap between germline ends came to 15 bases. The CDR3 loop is CASSPVSAGTDTQYF. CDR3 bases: TGTGCCAGCAGCCCCGTATCTGCGGGTACAGATACGCAGTATTTT.

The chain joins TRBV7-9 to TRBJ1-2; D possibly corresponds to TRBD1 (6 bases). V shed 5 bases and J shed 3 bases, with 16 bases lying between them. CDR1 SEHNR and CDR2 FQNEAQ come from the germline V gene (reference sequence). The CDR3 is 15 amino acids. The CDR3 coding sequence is TGTGCCAGCAGCCGACACAGGGAGGTCTACTATGGCTACACCTTC. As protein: CASSRHREVYYGYTF.

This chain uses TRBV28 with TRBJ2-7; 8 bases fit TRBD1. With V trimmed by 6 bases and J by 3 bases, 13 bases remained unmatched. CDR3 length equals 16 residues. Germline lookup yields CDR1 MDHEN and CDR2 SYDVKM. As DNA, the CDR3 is TGTGCCAGCAGCCCTATAATATCGGACAGGGACTACGAGCAGTACTTC. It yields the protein CASSPIISDRDYEQYF.

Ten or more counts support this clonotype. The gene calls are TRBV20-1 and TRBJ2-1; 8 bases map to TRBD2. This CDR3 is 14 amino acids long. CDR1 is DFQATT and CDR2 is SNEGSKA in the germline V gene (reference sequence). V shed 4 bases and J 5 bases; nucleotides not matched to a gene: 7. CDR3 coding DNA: TGCAGTGCTATTCGGGTTAGCGGGGACAATGAGCAGTTCTTC. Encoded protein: CSAIRVSGDNEQFF.

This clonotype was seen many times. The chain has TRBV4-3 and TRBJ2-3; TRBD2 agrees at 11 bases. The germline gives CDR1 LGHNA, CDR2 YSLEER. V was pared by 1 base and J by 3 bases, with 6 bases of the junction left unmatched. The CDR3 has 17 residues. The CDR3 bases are TGCGCCAGCAGCCAAGTATTAGCGGGGGGGCCGACAGATACGCAGTATTTT. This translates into CASSQVLAGGPTDTQYF.

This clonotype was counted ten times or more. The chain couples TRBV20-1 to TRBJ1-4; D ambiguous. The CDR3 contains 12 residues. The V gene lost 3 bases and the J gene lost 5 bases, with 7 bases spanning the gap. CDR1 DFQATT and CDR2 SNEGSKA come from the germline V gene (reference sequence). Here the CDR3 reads CSARIQNEKLFF. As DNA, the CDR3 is TGCAGTGCTAGGATACAGAATGAAAAACTGTTTTTT.

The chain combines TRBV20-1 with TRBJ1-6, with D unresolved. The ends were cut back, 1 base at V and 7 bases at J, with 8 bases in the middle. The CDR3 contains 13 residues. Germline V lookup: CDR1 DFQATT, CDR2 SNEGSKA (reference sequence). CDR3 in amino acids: CSARANSNSPLHF. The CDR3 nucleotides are TGCAGTGCTAGAGCGAACAGCAATTCACCCCTCCACTTT.

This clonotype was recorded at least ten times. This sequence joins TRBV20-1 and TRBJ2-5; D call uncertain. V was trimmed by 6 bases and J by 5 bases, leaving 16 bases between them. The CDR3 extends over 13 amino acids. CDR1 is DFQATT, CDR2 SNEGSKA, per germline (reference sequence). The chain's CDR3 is CSALDPHGETQYF. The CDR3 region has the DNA TGCAGTGCATTGGACCCCCATGGGGAGACCCAGTACTTC.

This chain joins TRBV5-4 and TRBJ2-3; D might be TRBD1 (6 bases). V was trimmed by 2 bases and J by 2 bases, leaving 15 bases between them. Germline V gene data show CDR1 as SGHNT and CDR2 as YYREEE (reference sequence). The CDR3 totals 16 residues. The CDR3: CASSFAGTRNTDTQYF. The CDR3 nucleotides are TGTGCCAGCAGCTTTGCCGGGACACGGAACACAGATACGCAGTATTTT.

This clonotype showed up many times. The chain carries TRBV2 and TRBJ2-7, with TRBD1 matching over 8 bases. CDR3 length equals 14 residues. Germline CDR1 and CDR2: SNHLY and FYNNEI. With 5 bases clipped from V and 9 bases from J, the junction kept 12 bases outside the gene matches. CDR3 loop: CASSSRTGRMWQYF. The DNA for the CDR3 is TGTGCCAGCAGTTCCCGGACAGGGAGGATGTGGCAGTACTTC.

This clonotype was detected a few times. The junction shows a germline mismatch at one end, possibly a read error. The chain's CDR3 is CIARDSWGQGIYEQYF. The CDR3 DNA reads TGCATTGCTAGAGATAGTTGGGGACAGGGGATCTACGAGCAGTACTTC. The chain employs TRBV20-1 and TRBJ2-7; 10 bases are shared with TRBD1. CDR3 length: 16 amino acids. The V gene's germline CDR1 is DFQATT and CDR2 SNEGSKA (reference sequence).

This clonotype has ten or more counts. This CDR3 is CSARPTVLRETQYF. The DNA of the CDR3 is TGCAGTGCTAGGCCGACGGTTTTACGAGAGACCCAGTACTTC. V is TRBV20-1 and J is TRBJ2-5; D not resolved. V lost 3 bases, J lost 4 bases, and 15 bases lay in between. The CDR3 extends over 14 amino acids. Germline CDR1 and CDR2: DFQATT and SNEGSKA (reference sequence).

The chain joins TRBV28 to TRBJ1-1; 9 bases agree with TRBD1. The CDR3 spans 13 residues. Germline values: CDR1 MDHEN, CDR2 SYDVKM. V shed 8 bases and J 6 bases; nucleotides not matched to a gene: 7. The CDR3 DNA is TGTGCCAGCCGCGGGACAGGGAAGGCTGAAGCTTTCTTT. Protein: CASRGTGKAEAFF.

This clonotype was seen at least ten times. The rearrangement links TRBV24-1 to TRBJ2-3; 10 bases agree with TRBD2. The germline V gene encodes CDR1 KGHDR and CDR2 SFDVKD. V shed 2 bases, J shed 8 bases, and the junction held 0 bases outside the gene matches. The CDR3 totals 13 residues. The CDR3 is CATSDWTSGTQYF. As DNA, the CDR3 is TGTGCCACCAGTGATTGGACTAGCGGTACGCAGTATTTT.

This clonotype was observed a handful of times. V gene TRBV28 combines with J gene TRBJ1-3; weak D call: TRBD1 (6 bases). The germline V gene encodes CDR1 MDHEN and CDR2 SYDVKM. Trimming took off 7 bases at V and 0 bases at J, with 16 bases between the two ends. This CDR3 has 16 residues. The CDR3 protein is CASTSPGGASGNTIYF. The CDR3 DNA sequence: TGTGCCAGCACTTCCCCCGGGGGGGCCTCTGGAAACACCATATATTTT.

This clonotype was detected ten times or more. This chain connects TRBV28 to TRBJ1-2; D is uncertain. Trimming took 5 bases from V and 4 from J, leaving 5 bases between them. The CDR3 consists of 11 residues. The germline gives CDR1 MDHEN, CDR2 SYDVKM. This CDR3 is CASSRSYGYTF. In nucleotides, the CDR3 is TGTGCCAGCAGTCGTTCCTATGGCTACACCTTC.

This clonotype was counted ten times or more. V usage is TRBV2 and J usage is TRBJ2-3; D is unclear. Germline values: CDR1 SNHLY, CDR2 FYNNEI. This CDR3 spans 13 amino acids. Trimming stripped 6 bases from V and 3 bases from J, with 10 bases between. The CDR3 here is CASRWPATDTQYF. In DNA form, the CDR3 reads TGTGCCAGCAGGTGGCCAGCAACAGATACGCAGTATTTT.